The 7 T cell receptor beta chains presented below share a single source sample, sequenced in a study of cytomegalovirus exposure and HLA in healthy donors. PCR amplification relied on 60 Vbeta primers (plus 13 Jbeta primers). Using immunoSEQ multiplex PCR, the repertoire was profiled, and TCRdb retains in-frame clones only, with some absent. The profile covers 110,000 to 150,000 clones, with around 10% appearing a single time and 1.8% taken by the ten largest. Specimen: PBMCs. These TCRs come from a man between 50 and 59 years old in good health and CMV-seronegative.

V is TRBV7-9 and J is TRBJ1-1, with TRBD1 as a possible D gene (5 bases). V lost 1 base and J lost 4, with 10 bases in between. CDR3 size: 14 residues. Looked up from germline, CDR1 is SEHNR and CDR2 is FQNEAQ (reference sequence). The CDR3 reads CASSLGQMGTEAFF. The CDR3 DNA is TGTGCCAGCAGCTTAGGACAGATGGGCACTGAAGCTTTCTTT.

This clone appeared a few times. The chain links TRBV4-1 to TRBJ2-7; 10 nucleotides match TRBD2. The trim removed 4 bases at V and 3 bases at J, leaving 6 bases unmatched. CDR1 is MGHRA, CDR2 YSYEKL, per germline. The CDR3 consists of 15 residues. The CDR3 region has the DNA TGCGCCAGCAGCCTCCGGACTAGCGGTGACTACGAGCAGTACTTC. It encodes CASSLRTSGDYEQYF.

J is TRBJ1-1 and V is TRBV5-1, with 8 bases fitting TRBD1. The CDR3 extends over 15 amino acids. In germline, CDR1 is SGHRS, CDR2 YFSETQ. V lost 4 bases and J lost 1; bases outside the gene matches: 6. The CDR3 reads CASSDRDRQNTEAFF. CDR3 bases: TGCGCCAGCAGCGACCGGGACAGGCAGAACACTGAAGCTTTCTTT. The full variable domain, in which reference TRBV5-1 and TRBJ1-1 provide the parts outside the CDR3, is KAGVTQTPRYLIKTRGQQVTLSCSPISGHRSVSWYQQTPGQGLQFLFEYFSETQRNKGNFPGRFSGRQFSNSRSEMNVSTLELGDSALYLCASSDRDRQNTEAFFGQGTRLTVV.

This clone was observed a handful of times. The chain joins TRBV30 to TRBJ2-2; the D gene is possibly TRBD1 (5 bases). Trimming took off 8 bases at V and 3 bases at J, with 16 bases between the two ends. In germline, CDR1 is GTSNPN, CDR2 SVGIG (reference sequence). The CDR3 consists of 14 residues. CDR3 DNA: TGTGCCCGCCATCGGACACCGGACACCGGGGAGCTGTTTTTT. It specifies CARHRTPDTGELFF.

A few counts support this clone. The chain uses TRBV2 and TRBJ2-5, with TRBD2 matching over 12 bases. Germline-derived CDR1 and CDR2 are SNHLY and FYNNEI. J was trimmed by 5 bases and V by 4 bases; bases with no gene match: 2. The CDR3 has 14 amino acids. This CDR3 is CASSGLAGAETQYF. In DNA form, the CDR3 reads TGTGCCAGCAGTGGACTAGCGGGAGCTGAGACCCAGTACTTC.

The chain carries TRBV7-3 and TRBJ2-5; 8 nucleotides match TRBD2. Looked up from germline, CDR1 is SGHTA and CDR2 is FQGTGA. The CDR3 is 13 amino acids. Losses at the gene ends were 8 bases for V and 2 bases for J; bases not matched to a gene: 4. DNA of the CDR3: TGTGCCAGCGCGCGGGGGGAACAAGAGACCCAGTACTTC. Its translation: CASARGEQETQYF. The whole variable domain, filled in from reference TRBV7-3 and TRBJ2-5, reads GAGVSQTPSNKVTEKGKYVELRCDPISGHTALYWYRQSLGQGPEFLIYFQGTGAADDSGLPNDRFFAVRPEGSVSTLKIQRTERGDSAVYLCASARGEQETQYFGPGTRLLVL.

The V gene is TRBV6-1, the J gene TRBJ2-5, with D perhaps matching TRBD1 (5 bases). Germline V gene data show CDR1 as MNHNS and CDR2 as SASEGT. This CDR3 contains 14 residues. The ends were cut back, 7 bases at V and 6 bases at J, with 18 bases in the middle. CDR3 sequence: CASTPKGDGKTQYF. CDR3 DNA sequence: TGTGCCAGCACCCCTAAAGGGGATGGGAAGACCCAGTACTTC.